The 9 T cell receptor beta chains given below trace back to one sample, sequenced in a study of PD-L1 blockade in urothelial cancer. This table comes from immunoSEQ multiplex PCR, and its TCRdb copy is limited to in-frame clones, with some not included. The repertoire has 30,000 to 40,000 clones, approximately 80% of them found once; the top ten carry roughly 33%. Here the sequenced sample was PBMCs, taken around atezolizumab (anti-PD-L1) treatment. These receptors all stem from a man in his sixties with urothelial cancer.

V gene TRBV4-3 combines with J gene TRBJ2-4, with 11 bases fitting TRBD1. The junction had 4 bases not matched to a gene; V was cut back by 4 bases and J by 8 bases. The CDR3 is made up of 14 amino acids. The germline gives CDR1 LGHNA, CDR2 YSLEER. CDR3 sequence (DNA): TGCGCCAGCAGCCTCGGACAGGGGGCAGACATTCAGTACTTC. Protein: CASSLGQGADIQYF.

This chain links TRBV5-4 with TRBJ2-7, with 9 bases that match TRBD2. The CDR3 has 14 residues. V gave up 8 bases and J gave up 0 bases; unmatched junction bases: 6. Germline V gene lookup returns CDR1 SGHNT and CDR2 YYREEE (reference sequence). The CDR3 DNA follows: TGTGCCAGTGGGCGGGAGGGTAGCTCCTACGAGCAGTACTTC. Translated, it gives CASGREGSSYEQYF.

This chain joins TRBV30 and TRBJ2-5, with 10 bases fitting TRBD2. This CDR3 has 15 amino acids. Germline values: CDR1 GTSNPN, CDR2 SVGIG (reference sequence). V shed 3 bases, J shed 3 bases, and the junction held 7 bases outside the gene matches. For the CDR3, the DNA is TGTGCCTGGAGCGAGGGACTAGCGCTAAAAGAGACCCAGTACTTC. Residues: CAWSEGLALKETQYF.

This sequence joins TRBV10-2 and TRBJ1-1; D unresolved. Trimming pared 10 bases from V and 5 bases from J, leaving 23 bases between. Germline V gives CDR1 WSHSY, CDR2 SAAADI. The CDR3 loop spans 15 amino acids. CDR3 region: CATSDPGLVRTEAFF. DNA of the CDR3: TGCGCCACCTCAGACCCGGGTCTGGTTCGGACTGAAGCTTTCTTT.

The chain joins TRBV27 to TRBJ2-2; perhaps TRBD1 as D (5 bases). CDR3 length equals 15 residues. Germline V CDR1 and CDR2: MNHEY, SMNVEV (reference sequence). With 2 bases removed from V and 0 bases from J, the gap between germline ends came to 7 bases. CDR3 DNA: TGTGCCAGCAGTTTAGTAGGGGCGAACACCGGGGAGCTGTTTTTT. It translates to CASSLVGANTGELFF.

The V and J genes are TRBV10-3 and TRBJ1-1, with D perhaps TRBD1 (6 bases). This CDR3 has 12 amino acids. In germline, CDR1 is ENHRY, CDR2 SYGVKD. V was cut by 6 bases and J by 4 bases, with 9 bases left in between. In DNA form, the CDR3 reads TGTGCCATCAGAGACAGGACCACTGAAGCTTTCTTT. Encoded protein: CAIRDRTTEAFF.

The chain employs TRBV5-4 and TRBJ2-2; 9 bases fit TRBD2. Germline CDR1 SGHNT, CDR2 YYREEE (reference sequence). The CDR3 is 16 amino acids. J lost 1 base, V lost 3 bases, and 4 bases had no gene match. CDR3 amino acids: CASSSMTSGNTGELFF. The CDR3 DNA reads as TGTGCCAGCAGCTCCATGACTAGCGGGAACACCGGGGAGCTGTTTTTT.

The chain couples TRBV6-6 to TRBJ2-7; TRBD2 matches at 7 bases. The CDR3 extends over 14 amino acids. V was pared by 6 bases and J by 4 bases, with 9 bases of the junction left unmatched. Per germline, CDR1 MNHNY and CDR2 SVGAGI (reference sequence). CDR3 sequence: CASSTGGLSYEQYF. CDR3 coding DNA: TGTGCCAGCAGCACGGGGGGACTTTCTTACGAGCAGTACTTC.

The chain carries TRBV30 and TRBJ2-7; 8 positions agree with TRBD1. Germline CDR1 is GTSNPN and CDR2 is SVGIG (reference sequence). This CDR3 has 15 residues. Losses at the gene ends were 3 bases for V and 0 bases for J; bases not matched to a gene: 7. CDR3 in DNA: TGTGCCTGGAGCGATACCGGGACAGGCTCCTACGAGCAGTACTTC. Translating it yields CAWSDTGTGSYEQYF.